This T cell receptor beta chain emerged from a study of glioma-infiltrating T cells. This CDR3 has 15 amino acids. Germline V gives CDR1 MNHEY, CDR2 SVGEGT. The V segment lost 1 base and the J segment 6 bases; nucleotides outside the gene matches: 8. TCR alpha and beta CDR3 regions were amplified from RNA using iRepertoire nested multiplex PCR. TCRdb re-called the multiplex PCR reads through MiXCR, storing one row per CDR3 protein. The sample lists roughly 100,000 distinct CDR3 sequences, under 30% occurring once. This clonotype was found many times. The material sequenced was glioma tissue, nonneoplastic brain tissue, or PBMCs (not recorded which). The TCR sequence derives from a human donor with low-grade glioma or glioblastoma, undergoing nonglioma brain surgery, or in good health (not recorded which). This chain links TRBV6-2 or TRBV6-3 with TRBJ2-7; 8 bases line up with TRBD2. Here the CDR3 reads CASSYLLRGASEQYF. CDR3 bases: TGTGCCAGCAGTTACTTGTTGCGGGGGGCGTCCGAGCAGTACTTC.